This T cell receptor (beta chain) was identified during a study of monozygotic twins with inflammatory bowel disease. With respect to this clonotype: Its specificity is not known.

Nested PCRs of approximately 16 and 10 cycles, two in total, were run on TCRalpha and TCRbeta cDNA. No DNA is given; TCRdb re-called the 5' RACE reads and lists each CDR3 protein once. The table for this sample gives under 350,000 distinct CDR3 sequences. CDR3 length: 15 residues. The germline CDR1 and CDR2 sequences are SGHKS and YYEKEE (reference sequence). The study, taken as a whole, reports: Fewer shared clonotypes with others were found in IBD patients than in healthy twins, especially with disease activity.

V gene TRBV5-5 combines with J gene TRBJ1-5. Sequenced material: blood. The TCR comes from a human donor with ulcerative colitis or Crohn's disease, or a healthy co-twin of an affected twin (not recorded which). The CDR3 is CASGISSTSNQPQHF.